A selection of T cell receptor beta chains follows, all from one sample in a study of blood T cell repertoires in COVID-19. Assay: immunoSEQ multiplex PCR; the TCRdb copy retains only in-frame clones and omits some. The sample contains some 15,000 clones, 87% of which appear only once. Sequences were obtained from peripheral blood. The source is a human donor in a cohort sampled during active COVID-19. The CDR3 runs from the conserved cysteine through the conserved F or W. Each record gives: V gene, J gene, D gene, clone size, CDR3 DNA, CDR3 protein. The D gene is left open where the match is weak. Clone size is stated in some rows and not others, as once, few, many or a class when expanded.

>TRBV2|TRBJ1-3|TRBD1|NA
TGTGCCAGCAACGAGGGGGCGCGTCGAAACACCATATATTTT
CASNEGARRNTIYF
>TRBV18|TRBJ2-2|NA|NA
TGTGCCAGCTCACGGGATTCGGGGGAAACCGGGGAGCTGTTTTTT
CASSRDSGETGELFF
>TRBV7-6|TRBJ2-1|NA|NA
TGTGCCAGCAGCTTAGCGGGGCGATACAATGAGCAGTTCTTC
CASSLAGRYNEQFF
>TRBV7-9|TRBJ2-7|TRBD1|NA
TGTGCCAGCAGTCAAGGGGGACAGGGGTCCTACGAGCAGTACTTC
CASSQGGQGSYEQYF
>TRBV5-4|TRBJ2-1|NA|NA
TGTGCCAGCAGCACTAAATCGGAGGTCCTCTACAATGAGCAGTTCTTC
CASSTKSEVLYNEQFF
>TRBV2|TRBJ2-5|TRBD2|NA
TGTGCCAGCAGTGAAATAGCGGGGGCCCAAGAGACCCAGTACTTC
CASSEIAGAQETQYF
>TRBV4-2|TRBJ2-1|NA|NA
TGTGCCAGCAGCCAAGATGGGGAGCGTGGTGAGCAGTTCTTC
CASSQDGERGEQFF
>TRBV10-3|TRBJ1-2|NA|NA
TGTGCCATCAGTGAACGGGGGGACTATGGCTACACCTTC
CAISERGDYGYTF
>TRBV4-2|TRBJ1-4|NA|NA
TGTGCCAGCAGCCAAGATGTCGGTTTTGTCAATGAAAAACTGTTTTTT
CASSQDVGFVNEKLFF
>TRBV5-1|TRBJ2-1|NA|NA
TGCGCCAGCAGCTCTGACAGTTACAATGAGCAGTTCTTC
CASSSDSYNEQFF
>TRBV11-2|TRBJ2-3|TRBD2|NA
TGTGCCAGCAGCCCCCCGTGGATAGCGGGGGGGCGAGGCACAGATACGCAGTATTTT
CASSPPWIAGGRGTDTQYF
>TRBV20-1|TRBJ2-3|TRBD1|NA
TGCAGTGCTAGTTCTAGGACAGGGCGCACAGATACGCAGTATTTT
CSASSRTGRTDTQYF
>TRBV15|TRBJ1-5|NA|NA
TGTGCCACCAGGGGAGGCAATCAGCCCCAGCATTTT
CATRGGNQPQHF
>TRBV5-5|TRBJ1-1|TRBD1|NA
TGTGCCAGCAGCTTGGCCGGGCCAGGGGGCGCGAACACTGAAGCTTTCTTT
CASSLAGPGGANTEAFF
>TRBV5-8|TRBJ1-6|NA|few
TGTGCCAGCAGCGCGCGACTGACGAGCTCCTATAATTCACCCCTCCACTTT
CASSARLTSSYNSPLHF
>TRBV7-8|TRBJ1-1|NA|NA
TGTGCCAGCAGCCTAAGTCCAGAGAACACTGAAGCTTTCTTT
CASSLSPENTEAFF
>TRBV4-3|TRBJ2-3|TRBD2|NA
TGCGCCAGCAGCCAAGACGGGGCGGGGGGCACAGATACGCAGTATTTT
CASSQDGAGGTDTQYF
>TRBV27|TRBJ2-7|TRBD2|NA
TGTGCCAGCAGTCCCGTCGGGGGGGGGCCCTCCTACGAGCAGTACTTC
CASSPVGGGPSYEQYF
>TRBV7-2|TRBJ2-7|TRBD2|NA
TGTGCCAGCAGCCCAAGTCGTCTAGCGGGGGGGTACGAGCAGTACTTC
CASSPSRLAGGYEQYF
>TRBV4-2|TRBJ2-1|TRBD2|NA
TGTGCCAGCAGCCAAGGGGGCGGGGGGGCTTACAATGAGCAGTTCTTC
CASSQGGGGAYNEQFF
>TRBV4-3|TRBJ1-2|TRBD1|NA
TGCGCCAGCAGCCAGACACTGACAGGGAACTATGGCTACACCTTC
CASSQTLTGNYGYTF
>TRBV7-2|TRBJ2-1|NA|NA
TGTGCCAGCAGCTTAAGAGGGGGGGCTGACTCCTACAATGAGCAGTTCTTC
CASSLRGGADSYNEQFF
>TRBV7-2|TRBJ1-3|NA|NA
TGTGCCAGCAGCTTCTTCTCTGGAAACACCATATATTTT
CASSFFSGNTIYF
>TRBV7-9|TRBJ2-1|TRBD2|NA
TGTGCCAGCAGCGAGGGACTAGCGGGGGGGAGTAGGGATGAGCAGTTCTTC
CASSEGLAGGSRDEQFF
>TRBV15|TRBJ2-1|TRBD2|NA
TGTGCCACCAGCAGAGATTCCGGACTAGCGGGGGAGTACAATGAGCAGTTCTTC
CATSRDSGLAGEYNEQFF
>TRBV10-3|TRBJ2-5|TRBD2|NA
TGTGCCATCAGTGAAACTAGCGGAGAAGAGACCCAGTACTTC
CAISETSGEETQYF
>TRBV29-1|TRBJ1-2|NA|NA
TGCAGCGCTCCTCAGGACAGTAACTATGGCTACACCTTC
CSAPQDSNYGYTF
>TRBV2|TRBJ2-2|TRBD2|NA
TGTGCCAGCAAACTGGGACTAGCGGGGGGTTCGGGGACCGGGGAGCTGTTTTTT
CASKLGLAGGSGTGELFF
>TRBV9|TRBJ2-3|TRBD1|once
TGTGCCAGCAGCGTAGGAGGGGGCGCTTTGTGGCTCGGCACAGATACGCAGTATTTT
CASSVGGGALWLGTDTQYF
>TRBV19|TRBJ1-1|NA|NA
TGTGCCAGTAGTTCTTCCGACAGGTGGAACACTGAAGCTTTCTTT
CASSSSDRWNTEAFF
>TRBV7-9|TRBJ2-7|TRBD2|few
TGTGCCAGCACCCGGGGGGAGATAGAATACGAGCAGTACTTC
CASTRGEIEYEQYF
>TRBV7-9|TRBJ1-6|TRBD1|NA
TGTGCCAGCAGCCCGGGACAGCCTAGAGCCGATTCACCCCTCCACTTT
CASSPGQPRADSPLHF